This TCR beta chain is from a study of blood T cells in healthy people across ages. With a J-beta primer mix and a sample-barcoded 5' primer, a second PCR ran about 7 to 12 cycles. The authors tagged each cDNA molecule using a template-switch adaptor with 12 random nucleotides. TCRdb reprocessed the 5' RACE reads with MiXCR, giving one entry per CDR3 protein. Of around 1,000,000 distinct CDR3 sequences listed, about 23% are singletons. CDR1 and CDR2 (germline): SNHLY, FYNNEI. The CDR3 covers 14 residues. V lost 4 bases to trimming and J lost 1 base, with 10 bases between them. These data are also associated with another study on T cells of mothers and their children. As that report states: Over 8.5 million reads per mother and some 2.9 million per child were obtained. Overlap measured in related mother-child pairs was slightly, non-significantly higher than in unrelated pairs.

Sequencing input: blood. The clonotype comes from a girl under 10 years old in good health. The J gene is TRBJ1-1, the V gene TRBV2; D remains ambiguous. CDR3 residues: CASSAPATNTEAFF. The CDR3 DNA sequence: TGTGCCAGCAGTGCCCCCGCAACGAACACTGAAGCTTTCTTT.